This TCR beta chain was found in a study of cytomegalovirus exposure and HLA in healthy donors. Sequenced by immunoSEQ multiplex PCR; TCRdb stores in-frame clones only, minus some. The sample holds 45,000 to 65,000 clones, about 91% seen once. CDR1 is SGHTA and CDR2 is FQGTGA in the germline V gene. The CDR3 runs 15 residues. V gave up 3 bases and J gave up 7 bases; unmatched junction bases: 6. The sequence came from a woman in her late teens or twenties in good health and CMV-seronegative. The rearrangement joins TRBV7-3 to TRBJ2-1; the match to TRBD1 covers 10 bases. Sequencing input: PBMCs. The DNA of the CDR3 is TGTGCCAGCAGCTTTGACAGGGGGCTTGTTAATGAGCAGTTCTTC. It codes for CASSFDRGLVNEQFF.